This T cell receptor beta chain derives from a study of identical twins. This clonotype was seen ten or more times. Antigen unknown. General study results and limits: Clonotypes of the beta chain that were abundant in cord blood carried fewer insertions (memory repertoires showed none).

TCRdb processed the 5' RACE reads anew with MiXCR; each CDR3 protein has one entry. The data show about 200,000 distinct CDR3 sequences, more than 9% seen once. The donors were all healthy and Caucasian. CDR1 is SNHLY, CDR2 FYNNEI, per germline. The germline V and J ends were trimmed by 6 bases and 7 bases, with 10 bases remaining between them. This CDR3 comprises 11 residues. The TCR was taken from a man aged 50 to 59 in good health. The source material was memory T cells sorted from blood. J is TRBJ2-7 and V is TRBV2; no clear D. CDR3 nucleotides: TGTGCCAGCAGCTTCGAGAAGGAGCAGTACTTC. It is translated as CASSFEKEQYF.